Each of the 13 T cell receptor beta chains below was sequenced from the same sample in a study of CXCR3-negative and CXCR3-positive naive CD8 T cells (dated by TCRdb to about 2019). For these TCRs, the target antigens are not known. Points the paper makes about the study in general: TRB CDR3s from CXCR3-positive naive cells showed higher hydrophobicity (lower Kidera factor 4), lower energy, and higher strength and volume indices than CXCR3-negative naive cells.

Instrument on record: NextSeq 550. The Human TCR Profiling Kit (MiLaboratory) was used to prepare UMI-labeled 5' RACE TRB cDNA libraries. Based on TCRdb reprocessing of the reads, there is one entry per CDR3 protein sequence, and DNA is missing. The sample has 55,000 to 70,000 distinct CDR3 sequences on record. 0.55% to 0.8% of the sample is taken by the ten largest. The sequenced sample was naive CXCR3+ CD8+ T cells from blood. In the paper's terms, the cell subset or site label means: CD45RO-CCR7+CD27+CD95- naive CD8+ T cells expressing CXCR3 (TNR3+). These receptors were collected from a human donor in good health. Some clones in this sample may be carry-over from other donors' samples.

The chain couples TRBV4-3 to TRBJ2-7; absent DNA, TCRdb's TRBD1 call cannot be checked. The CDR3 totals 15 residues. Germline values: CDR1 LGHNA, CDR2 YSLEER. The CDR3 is CASSQTRDPTYEQYF.

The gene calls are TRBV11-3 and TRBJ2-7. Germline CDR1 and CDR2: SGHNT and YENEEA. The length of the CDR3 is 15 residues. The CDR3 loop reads CASSLDPGQPSEQYF. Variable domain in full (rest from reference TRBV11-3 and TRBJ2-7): EAGVVQSPRYKIIEKKQPVAFWCNPISGHNTLYWYLQNLGQGPELLIRYENEEAVDDSQLPKDRFSAERLKGVDSTLKIQPAELGDSAVYLCASSLDPGQPSEQYFGPGTRLTVT.

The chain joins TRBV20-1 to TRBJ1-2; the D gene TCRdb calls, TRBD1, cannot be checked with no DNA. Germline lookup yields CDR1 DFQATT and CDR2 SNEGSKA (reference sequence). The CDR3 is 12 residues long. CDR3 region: CGRDRGFKGYTF.

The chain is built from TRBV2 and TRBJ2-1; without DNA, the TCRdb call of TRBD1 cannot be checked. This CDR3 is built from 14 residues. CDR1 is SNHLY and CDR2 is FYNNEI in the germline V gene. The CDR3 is CASSEVAGGREQFF.

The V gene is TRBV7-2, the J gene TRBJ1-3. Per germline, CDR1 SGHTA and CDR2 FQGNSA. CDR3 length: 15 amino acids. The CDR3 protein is CASSSRGGSGNTIYF. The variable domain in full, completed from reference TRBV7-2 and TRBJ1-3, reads GAGVSQSPSNKVTEKGKDVELRCDPISGHTALYWYRQSLGQGLEFLIYFQGNSAPDKSGLPSDRFSAERTGGSVSTLTIQRTQQEDSAVYLCASSSRGGSGNTIYFGEGSWLTVV.

The chain's CDR3 is CAWRMFRNEQYF. The chain is built from TRBV30 and TRBJ2-7. The CDR3 extends over 12 amino acids. The germline V gene encodes CDR1 GTSNPN and CDR2 SVGIG (reference sequence).

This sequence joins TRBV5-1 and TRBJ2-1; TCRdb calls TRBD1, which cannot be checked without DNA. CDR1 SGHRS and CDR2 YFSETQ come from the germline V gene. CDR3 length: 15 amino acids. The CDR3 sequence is CASSLMAGAGNEQFF.

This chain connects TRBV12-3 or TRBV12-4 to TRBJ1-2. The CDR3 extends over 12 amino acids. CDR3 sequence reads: CASSPQPDGYTF.

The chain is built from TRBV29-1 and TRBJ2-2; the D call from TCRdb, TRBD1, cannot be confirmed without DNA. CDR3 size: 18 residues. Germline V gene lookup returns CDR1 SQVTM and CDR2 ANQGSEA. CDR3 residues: CSVEGGGDIRSGAGELFF.

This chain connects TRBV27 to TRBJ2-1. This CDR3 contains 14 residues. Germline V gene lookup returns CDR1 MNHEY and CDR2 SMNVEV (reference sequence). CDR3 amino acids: CASSFRGTSNEQFF.

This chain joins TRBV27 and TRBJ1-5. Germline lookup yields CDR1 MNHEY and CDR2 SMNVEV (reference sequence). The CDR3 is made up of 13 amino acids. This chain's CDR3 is CASSLDSNQPQHF.

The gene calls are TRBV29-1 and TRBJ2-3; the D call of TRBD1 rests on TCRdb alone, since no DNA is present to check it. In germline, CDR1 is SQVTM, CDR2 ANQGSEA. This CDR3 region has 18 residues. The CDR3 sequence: CSVTGTPHGAFSTDTQYF.

CDR3 sequence reads: CASSFGVAGELFF. The gene calls are TRBV7-7 and TRBJ2-2. Per germline, CDR1 SSHAT and CDR2 FNYEAQ (reference sequence). The CDR3 loop spans 13 amino acids.